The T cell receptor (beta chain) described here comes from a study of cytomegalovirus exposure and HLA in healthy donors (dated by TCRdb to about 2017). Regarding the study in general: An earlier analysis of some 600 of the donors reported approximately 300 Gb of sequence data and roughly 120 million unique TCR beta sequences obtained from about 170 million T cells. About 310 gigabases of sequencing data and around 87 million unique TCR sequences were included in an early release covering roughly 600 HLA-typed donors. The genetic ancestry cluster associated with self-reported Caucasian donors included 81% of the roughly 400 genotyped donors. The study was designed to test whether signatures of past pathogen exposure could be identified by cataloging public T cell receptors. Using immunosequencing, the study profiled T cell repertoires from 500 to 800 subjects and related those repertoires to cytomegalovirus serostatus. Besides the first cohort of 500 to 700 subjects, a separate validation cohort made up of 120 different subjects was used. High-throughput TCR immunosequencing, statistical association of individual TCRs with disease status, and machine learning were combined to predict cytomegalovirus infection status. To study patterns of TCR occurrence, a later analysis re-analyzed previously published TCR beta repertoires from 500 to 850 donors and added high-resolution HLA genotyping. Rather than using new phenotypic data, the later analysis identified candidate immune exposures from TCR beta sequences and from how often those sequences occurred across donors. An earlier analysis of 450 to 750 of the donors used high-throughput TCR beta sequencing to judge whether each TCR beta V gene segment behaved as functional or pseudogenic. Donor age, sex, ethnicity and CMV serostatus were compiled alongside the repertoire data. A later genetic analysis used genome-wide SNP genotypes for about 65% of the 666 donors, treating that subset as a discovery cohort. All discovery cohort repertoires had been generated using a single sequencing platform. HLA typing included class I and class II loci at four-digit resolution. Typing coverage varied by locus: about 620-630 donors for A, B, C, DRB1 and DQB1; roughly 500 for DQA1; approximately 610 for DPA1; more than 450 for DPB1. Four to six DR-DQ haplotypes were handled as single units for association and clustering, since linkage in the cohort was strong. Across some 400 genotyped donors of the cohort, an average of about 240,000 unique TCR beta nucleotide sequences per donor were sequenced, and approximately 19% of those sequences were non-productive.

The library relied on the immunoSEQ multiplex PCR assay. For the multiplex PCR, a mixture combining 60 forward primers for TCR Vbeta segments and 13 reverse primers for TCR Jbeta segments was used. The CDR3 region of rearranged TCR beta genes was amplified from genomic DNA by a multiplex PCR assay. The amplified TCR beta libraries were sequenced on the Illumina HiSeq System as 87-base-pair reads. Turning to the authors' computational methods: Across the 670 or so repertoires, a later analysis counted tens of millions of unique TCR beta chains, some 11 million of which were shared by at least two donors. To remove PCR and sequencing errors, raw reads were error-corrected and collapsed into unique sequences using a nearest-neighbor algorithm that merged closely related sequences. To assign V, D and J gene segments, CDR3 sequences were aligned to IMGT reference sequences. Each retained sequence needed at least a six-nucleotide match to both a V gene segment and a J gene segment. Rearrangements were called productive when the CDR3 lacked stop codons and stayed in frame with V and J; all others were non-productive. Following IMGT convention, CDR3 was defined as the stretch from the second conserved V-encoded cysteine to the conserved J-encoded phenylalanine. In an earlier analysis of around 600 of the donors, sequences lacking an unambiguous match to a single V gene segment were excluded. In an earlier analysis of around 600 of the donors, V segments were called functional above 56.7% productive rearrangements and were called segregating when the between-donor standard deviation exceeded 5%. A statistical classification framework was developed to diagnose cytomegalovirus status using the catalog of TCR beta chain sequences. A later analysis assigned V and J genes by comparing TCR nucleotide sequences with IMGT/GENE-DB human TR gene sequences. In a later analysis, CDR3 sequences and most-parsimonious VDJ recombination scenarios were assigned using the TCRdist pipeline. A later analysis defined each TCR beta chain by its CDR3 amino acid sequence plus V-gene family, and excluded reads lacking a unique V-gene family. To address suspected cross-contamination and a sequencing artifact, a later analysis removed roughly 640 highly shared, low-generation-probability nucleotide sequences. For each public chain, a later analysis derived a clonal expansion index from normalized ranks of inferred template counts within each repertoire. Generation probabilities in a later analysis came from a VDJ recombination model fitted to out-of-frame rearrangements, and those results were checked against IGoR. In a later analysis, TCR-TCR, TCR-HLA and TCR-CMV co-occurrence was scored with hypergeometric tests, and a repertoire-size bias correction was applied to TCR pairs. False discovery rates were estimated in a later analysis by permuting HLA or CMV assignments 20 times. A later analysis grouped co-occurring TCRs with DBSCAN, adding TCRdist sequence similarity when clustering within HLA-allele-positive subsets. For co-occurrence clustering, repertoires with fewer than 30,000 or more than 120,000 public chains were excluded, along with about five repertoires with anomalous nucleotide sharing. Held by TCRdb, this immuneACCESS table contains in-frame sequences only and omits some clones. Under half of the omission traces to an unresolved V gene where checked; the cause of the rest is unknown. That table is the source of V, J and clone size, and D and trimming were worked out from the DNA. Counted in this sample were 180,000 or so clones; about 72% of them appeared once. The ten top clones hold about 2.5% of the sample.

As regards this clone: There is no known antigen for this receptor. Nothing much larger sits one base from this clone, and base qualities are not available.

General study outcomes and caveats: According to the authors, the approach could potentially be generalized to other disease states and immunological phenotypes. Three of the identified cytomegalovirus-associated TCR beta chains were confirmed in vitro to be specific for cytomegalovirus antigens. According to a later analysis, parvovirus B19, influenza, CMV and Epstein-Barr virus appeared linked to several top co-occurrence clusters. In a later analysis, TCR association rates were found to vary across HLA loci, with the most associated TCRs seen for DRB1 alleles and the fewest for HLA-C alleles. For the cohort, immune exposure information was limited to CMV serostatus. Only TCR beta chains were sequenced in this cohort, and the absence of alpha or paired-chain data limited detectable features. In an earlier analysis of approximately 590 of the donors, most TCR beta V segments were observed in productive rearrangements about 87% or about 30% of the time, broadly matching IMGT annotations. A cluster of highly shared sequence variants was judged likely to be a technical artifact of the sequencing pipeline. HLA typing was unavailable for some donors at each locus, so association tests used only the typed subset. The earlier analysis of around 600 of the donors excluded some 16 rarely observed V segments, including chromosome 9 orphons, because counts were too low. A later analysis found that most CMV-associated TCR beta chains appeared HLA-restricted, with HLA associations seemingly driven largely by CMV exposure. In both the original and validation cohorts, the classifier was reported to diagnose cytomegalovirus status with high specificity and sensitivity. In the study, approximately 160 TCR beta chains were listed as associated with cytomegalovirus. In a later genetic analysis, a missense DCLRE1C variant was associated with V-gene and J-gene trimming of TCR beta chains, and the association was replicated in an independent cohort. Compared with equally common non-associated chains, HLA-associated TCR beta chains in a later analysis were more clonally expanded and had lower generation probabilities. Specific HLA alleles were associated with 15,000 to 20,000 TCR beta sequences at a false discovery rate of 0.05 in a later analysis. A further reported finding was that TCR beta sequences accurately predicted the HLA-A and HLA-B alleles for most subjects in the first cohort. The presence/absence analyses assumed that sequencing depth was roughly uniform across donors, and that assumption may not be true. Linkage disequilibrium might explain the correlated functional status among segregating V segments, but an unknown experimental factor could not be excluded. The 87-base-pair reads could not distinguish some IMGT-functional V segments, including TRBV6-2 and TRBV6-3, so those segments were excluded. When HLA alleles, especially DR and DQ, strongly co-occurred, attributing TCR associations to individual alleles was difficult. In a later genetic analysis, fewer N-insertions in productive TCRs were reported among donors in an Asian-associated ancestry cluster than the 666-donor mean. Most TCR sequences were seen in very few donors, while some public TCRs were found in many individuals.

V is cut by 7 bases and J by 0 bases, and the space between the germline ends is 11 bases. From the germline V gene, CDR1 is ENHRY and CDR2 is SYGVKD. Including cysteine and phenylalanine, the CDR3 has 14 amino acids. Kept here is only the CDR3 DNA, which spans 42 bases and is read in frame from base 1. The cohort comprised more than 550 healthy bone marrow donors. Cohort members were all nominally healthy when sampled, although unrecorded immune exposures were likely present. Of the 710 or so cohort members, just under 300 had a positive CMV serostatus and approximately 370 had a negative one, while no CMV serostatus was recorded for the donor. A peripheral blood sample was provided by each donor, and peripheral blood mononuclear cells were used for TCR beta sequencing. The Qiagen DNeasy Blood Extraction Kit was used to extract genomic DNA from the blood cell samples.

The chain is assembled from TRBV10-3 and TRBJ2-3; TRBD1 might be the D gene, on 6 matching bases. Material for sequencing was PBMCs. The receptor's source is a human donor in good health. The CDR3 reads CAIMNGQSTDTQYF. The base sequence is TGTGCCATCATGAACGGACAGAGCACAGATACGCAGTATTTT.